This TCR beta chain is from a study of metastatic and nonmetastatic thyroid tumors. On the study more broadly: Across blood and tumor or nodule tissue, repertoires from malignant and benign thyroid patients were compared with one another. Study observations and caveats: It was reported that TCR beta diversity was significantly higher in malignant thyroid tumors than benign nodules, in blood and tumor.

This clone was recorded only once. Its antigen is unknown. Compared with germline, one end of the junction differs, possibly owing to a read error. Per the study methods: A classifier for distant metastasis in papillary thyroid cancer was constructed using CDR3 differences observed across clinicopathological groups. Using MiXCR, TCRdb re-called clones from the PCR reads. The V and J calls follow TCRdb's processing rather than the paper's. The sample includes about 13,000 clones, 20% to 30% of them seen just once. Before thyroid surgery, none of the patients had received any treatment. This CDR3 region has 17 residues. Per germline, CDR1 SGHTA and CDR2 FQGTGA.

This sequence originates from a female donor with papillary thyroid cancer or a benign thyroid nodule (not recorded which). Some clones in this sample may be carry-over from other donors' samples. Sequencing input: adjacent normal tissue. This chain joins TRBV7-3 and TRBJ2-3; 14 bases map to TRBD2. The CDR3 protein is CASSVTGTSGSLDTQYF. CDR3 bases: TGTGCCAGCAGCGTAACCGGGACTAGCGGGAGTTTGGATACGCAGTATTTT.